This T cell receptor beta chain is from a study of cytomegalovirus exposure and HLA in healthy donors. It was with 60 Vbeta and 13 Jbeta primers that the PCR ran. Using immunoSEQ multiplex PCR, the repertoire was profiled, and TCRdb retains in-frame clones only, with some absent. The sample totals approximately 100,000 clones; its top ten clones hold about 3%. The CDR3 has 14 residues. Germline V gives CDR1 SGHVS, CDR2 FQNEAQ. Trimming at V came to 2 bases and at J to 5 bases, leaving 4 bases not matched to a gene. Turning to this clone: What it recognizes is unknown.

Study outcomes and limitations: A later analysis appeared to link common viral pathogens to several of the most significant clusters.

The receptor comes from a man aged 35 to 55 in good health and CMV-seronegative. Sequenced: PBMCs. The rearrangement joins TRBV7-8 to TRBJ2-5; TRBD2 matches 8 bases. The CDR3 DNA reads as TGTGCCAGCAGCTTATTAGCGGGAACGGAGACCCAGTACTTC. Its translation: CASSLLAGTETQYF.